This T cell receptor beta chain was sequenced during a study of response to subunit inactivated influenza vaccine. TCRdb independently ran MiXCR on the RT-PCR reads; one entry per CDR3 protein. The sample records roughly 700,000 distinct CDR3 sequences, 14% being singletons. Study-wide findings and caveats: Only a handful of new T cells, the authors suggested, are recruited with each seasonal influenza vaccination.

Germline V gene lookup returns CDR1 LGHDT and CDR2 YNNKEL (reference sequence). The CDR3 is 12 residues long. This clonotype appeared a few times. Antigen specificity is unknown. Mismatch with germline at one junction end may stem from a read error. The rearrangement links TRBV3-1 to TRBJ2-4; 7 bases are a match to TRBD1. This specimen consisted of PBMCs from blood, obtained 14 to 15 days before vaccination. This sequence originates from a man aged 50 to 60 who received an inactivated influenza vaccine. CDR3 region: CASSQDRETGQF. CDR3 sequence (DNA): TGTGCCAGCAGCCAAGATCGTGAGACAGGGCAATTC.